The present TCR beta chain was sequenced within a study of cytomegalovirus exposure and HLA in healthy donors. Findings and caveats of the study: Investigators reported approximately 170 TCR beta chains as tied to cytomegalovirus. Within the data, a cluster of highly shared sequence variants was likely a sequencing artifact. Reports indicated that the classifier achieved high specificity and sensitivity in diagnosing cytomegalovirus status.

A note on this clone: Its cognate antigen is unknown.

The study ran its PCR with 60 Vbeta and 13 Jbeta primers. The protocol was immunoSEQ multiplex PCR, while the TCRdb copy is restricted to in-frame clones and leaves out a portion. The sample holds approximately 90,000 clones, 65% to 80% seen once. Donors showed nominal health when sampled, although they likely had unrecorded immune exposures. This sequence originates from a woman in her forties or fifties in good health and CMV-seropositive. The specimen was PBMCs.

The CDR3 is CAIRGVGQGYEQYF. For the CDR3, the DNA is TGTGCCATCAGAGGAGTGGGACAGGGCTACGAGCAGTACTTC. This rearrangement joins TRBV2 to TRBJ2-7, with 9 bases aligning to TRBD1. The CDR3 contains 14 residues. Trimming at V came to 10 bases and at J to 3 bases, leaving 10 bases not matched to a gene. Germline lookup yields CDR1 SNHLY and CDR2 FYNNEI.